These 17 T cell receptor beta chains came from one sample sequenced in a study of T cell clonality in common variable immunodeficiency. Generated by immunoSEQ multiplex PCR, the TCRdb table keeps only in-frame clones and is missing some. The sample contains 40,000 to 55,000 clones, none of them singletons. The specimen sequenced was peripheral blood mononuclear cells. These receptor sequences come from a person aged 18 to 75 in good health.

This clone has a count of ten or more. The CDR3 DNA, read in part, is TGCAGTGCTACACCCTCAGGGTCCACCATT. It encodes CSATPSGSTI. In full, the CDR3 is CSATPSGSTIQYF. The chain recombines TRBV20-1 with TRBJ2-4, with D possibly being TRBD1 (5 bases). From the germline J gene comes the end of the CDR3, since the read stops 3 residues before it. Trimming took 4 bases from V and 9 from J, leaving 16 bases between them. From germline, CDR1 is DFQATT and CDR2 SNEGSKA (reference sequence). CDR3 size: 13 residues.

This clone was counted ten times or more. CDR3 DNA (partial): TGCAGCGTCGATGGACAGTATGGTGATGGC. Its translation is CSVDGQYGDG. The whole CDR3 reads CSVDGQYGDGYTF. J is TRBJ1-2 and V is TRBV29-1, with D perhaps TRBD1 (6 bases). Read data end 3 residues before the CDR3 end; the end is taken from the germline J gene. CDR3 size: 13 residues. Per the germline V gene, CDR1 is SQVTM and CDR2 is ANQGSEA. V shed 6 bases and J shed 6 bases, with 17 bases lying between them. Supplemented by reference TRBV29-1 and TRBJ1-2, the full variable domain reads SAVISQKPSRDICQRGTSLTIQCQVDSQVTMMFWYRQQPGQSLTLIATANQGSEATYESGFVIDKFPISRPNLTFSTLTVSNMSPEDSSIYLCSVDGQYGDGYTFGSGTRLTVV.

In its sample, this clone was seen many times. With the read ending 3 residues before the CDR3 end, the germline J gene is used to fill in that end. The rearrangement uses TRBV5-1 and TRBJ1-1; no clear D. The CDR3 covers 14 residues. The germline gives CDR1 SGHRS, CDR2 YFSETQ. Deletions cut 7 bases from V and 5 bases from J, with 18 bases between. Here the CDR3 reads CASQKRYPNTEAFF. Incomplete CDR3 DNA: TGCGCCAGCCAAAAGAGGTACCCAAATACTGAA.

This clone was picked up many times. Coverage ceases 3 residues before the CDR3 finishes, and the germline J gene fills in the end. The chain uses TRBV19 and TRBJ1-1; 7 bases line up with TRBD1. The CDR3 spans 15 residues. Germline CDR1 and CDR2: LNHDA and SQIVND (reference sequence). V shed 5 bases and J 5 bases; nucleotides not matched to a gene: 11. CDR3 residues: CASSLSRQGRTEAFF. CDR3 DNA, as far as it was read: TGTGCCAGTAGTCTGTCGAGACAGGGCAGGACTGAA. Using reference TRBV19 and TRBJ1-1 for the parts outside the CDR3, the full variable domain is DGGITQSPKYLFRKEGQNVTLSCEQNLNHDAMYWYRQDPGQGLRLIYYSQIVNDFQKGDIAEGYSVSREKKESFPLTVTSAQKNPTAFYLCASSLSRQGRTEAFFGQGTRLTVV.

This clone was recorded a few times. The sequence runs out 3 residues before the end of the CDR3; the remainder is reconstructed from the germline J gene. This chain links TRBV2 with TRBJ2-1; D not certain. The length of the CDR3 is 15 residues. Trimming removed 4 bases at V and 0 bases at J, with 10 bases between. Per the germline V gene, CDR1 is SNHLY and CDR2 is FYNNEI. CDR3 protein: CASSANRGSYNEQFF. The CDR3 bases that were read are TGTGCCAGCAGTGCAAACCGAGGCTCCTACAATGAG.

This clone was seen repeatedly, ten times or more. The read stops 3 residues short of the end of the CDR3; the missing end is completed from the germline J gene. The chain couples TRBV20-1 to TRBJ2-4, with D hard to call. Trimming shortened V by 0 bases and J by 0 bases, and 3 bases separated the two germline ends. Germline CDR1 is DFQATT and CDR2 is SNEGSKA (reference sequence). The length of the CDR3 is 13 residues. The CDR3 reads CSARELAKNIQYF. The sequenced part of the CDR3 DNA is TGCAGTGCTAGAGAACTAGCCAAAAACATT.

This clone was seen at least ten times. The read falls 3 residues short of the CDR3 end, and the missing part is taken from the germline J gene. This chain links TRBV6-1 with TRBJ2-3; TRBD2 matches at 9 bases. Germline V lookup: CDR1 MNHNS, CDR2 SASEGT. CDR3 length: 15 residues. After removal of 1 base from V and 3 bases from J, the junction contained 2 bases not matched to a gene. The CDR3 is CASSEGSGRTDTQYF. The CDR3 DNA, read in part, is TGTGCCAGCAGTGAAGGGAGCGGGAGGACAGATACG.

Many counts were recorded for this clone. The CDR3 is cut off 3 residues early in the read; its end comes from the germline J gene. This chain uses TRBV20-1 with TRBJ1-6, with TRBD1 matching 7 bases. CDR1 DFQATT and CDR2 SNEGSKA come from the germline V gene (reference sequence). The J segment lost 6 bases and the V segment lost 0 bases, leaving 11 bases of the junction unmatched. CDR3 length equals 17 residues. The CDR3 spells CSARDRGRYPLNSPLHF. CDR3 DNA (partial): TGCAGTGCTAGAGATAGGGGGCGGTACCCCCTTAATTCACCC.

This clone was found many times. Read sequence stops 3 residues before the CDR3 end, and the germline J gene provides the missing end. The chain links TRBV20-1 to TRBJ1-1; 8 nucleotides align to TRBD1. J was trimmed by 1 base and V by 6 bases; bases with no gene match: 10. CDR1 and CDR2 from the germline V gene are DFQATT and SNEGSKA (reference sequence). The CDR3 extends over 15 amino acids. The CDR3 bases that were read are TGCAGTGCCCTTGCCTTCGGGACAGGGAACACTGAA. Its protein product is CSALAFGTGNTE. The full-length CDR3 reads as CSALAFGTGNTEAFF.

This clone was found many times. The read comes to an end 3 residues before the CDR3 does, leaving the germline J gene to fill in the end. This sequence joins TRBV2 and TRBJ1-2; 7 nucleotides agree with TRBD1. Trimming at V came to 5 bases and at J to 7 bases, leaving 7 bases not matched to a gene. The germline V gene encodes CDR1 SNHLY and CDR2 FYNNEI. The CDR3 is 13 residues long. The CDR3 DNA, read in part, is TGTGCCAGCAGTCTCGAAGGGGGCCCTGGC. This sequence encodes CASSLEGGPG. The CDR3, in full, reads CASSLEGGPGYTF.

This clone was found many times. The CDR3 end lies 3 residues beyond the end of the read and is filled in from the germline J gene. The chain combines TRBV18 with TRBJ1-3, with D perhaps matching TRBD1 (6 bases). In germline, CDR1 is KGHSH, CDR2 LQKENI. This CDR3 region has 17 residues. V lost 0 bases and J lost 2, with 14 bases in between. CDR3: CASSPPTGRGAGNTIYF. The sequenced part of the CDR3 DNA is TGTGCCAGCTCACCACCGACTGGCAGGGGCGCTGGAAACACC.

This clone was counted at least ten times. Coverage ceases 3 residues before the CDR3 finishes, and the germline J gene fills in the end. This chain joins TRBV12-3 or TRBV12-4 and TRBJ2-3; the D gene is possibly TRBD2 (5 bases). This CDR3 spans 12 amino acids. V lost 6 bases and J lost 5, with 9 bases in between. The sequenced CDR3 bases are TGTGCCAGCAGCCCCACTAGAGATACG. Encoded protein: CASSPTRDT. The complete CDR3 reads CASSPTRDTQYF.

This clone was counted at least ten times. Read sequence stops 3 residues before the CDR3 end, and the germline J gene provides the missing end. The chain recombines TRBV5-1 with TRBJ2-3; TRBD2 matches 9 bases. From germline, CDR1 is SGHRS and CDR2 YFSETQ. The length of the CDR3 is 16 residues. With 4 bases clipped from V and 3 bases from J, the junction kept 9 bases outside the gene matches. Incomplete CDR3 DNA: TGCGCCAGCAGCGTTGGTAGCGGGAGTCGAACAGATACG. It codes for CASSVGSGSRTDT. In full, the CDR3 is CASSVGSGSRTDTQYF.

This clone was seen ten or more times. The read gets to within 3 residues of the CDR3 end, and the germline J gene fills in the rest. The chain couples TRBV5-1 to TRBJ1-6; D is possibly TRBD1 (6 bases). V was shortened by 0 bases and J by 2 bases, with 9 bases between the two germline ends. The CDR3 extends over 16 amino acids. The germline V gene has CDR1 SGHRS and CDR2 YFSETQ. The CDR3 sequence is CASSLAGTTYNSPLHF. CDR3 bases read: TGCGCCAGCAGCTTGGCCGGGACAACCTATAATTCACCC.

This clone has at least ten counts. This CDR3 is CASSLTLGPTGPGNTIYF. CDR3 bases read: TGTGCCAGCAGCTTAACTTTAGGGCCGACAGGGCCTGGAAACACC. V gene TRBV7-3 combines with J gene TRBJ1-3; TRBD1 matches 7 bases. The CDR3 end falls 3 residues outside the read, so it is completed with the germline J gene. Per germline, CDR1 SGHTA and CDR2 FQGTGA. With 0 bases clipped from V and 2 bases from J, the junction kept 10 bases outside the gene matches. This CDR3 is built from 18 residues.

The sample holds many counts of this clone. The read ends 3 residues shy of where the CDR3 ends; the end is completed using the germline J gene. This sequence joins TRBV7-1 and TRBJ1-3, with D tentatively TRBD1 (6 bases). TRBV7-1 is flagged as an ORF with uncertain function. V lost 3 bases and J lost 0, with 24 bases in between. CDR3 length equals 20 residues. Here the CDR3 reads CASSSNPYRGGGLSGNTIYF. The sequenced part of the CDR3 DNA is TGTGCCAGCAGCTCTAACCCCTACCGAGGGGGGGGGCTCTCTGGAAACACC.

This clone was observed many times. The CDR3 end falls 3 residues outside the read, so it is completed with the germline J gene. This chain uses TRBV13 with TRBJ2-7; D possibly corresponds to TRBD2 (6 bases). The CDR3 contains 14 residues. Germline CDR1 is PRHDT and CDR2 is FYEKMQ (reference sequence). Trimming pared 5 bases from V and 3 bases from J, leaving 14 bases between. CDR3 bases read: TGTGCCAGCAGCCCCGGGGGACCGGTCTACGAG. Translated, it gives CASSPGGPVYE. The entire CDR3 protein is CASSPGGPVYEQYF.